The 7 T cell receptor beta chains below all came from one sample that was sequenced in a study of T-cell memory formation after mild COVID-19. Each CDR3 protein gets one entry after TCRdb re-called the 5' RACE reads with MiXCR. Here the sample spans tens of thousands of distinct CDR3 sequences, around 30% being singletons. The sequenced sample was PBMCs or a T cell subset sorted from them (not recorded which). These receptors were collected from a man between 18 and 29 years old who had mild COVID-19 (a few samples of this study predate the infection). Cell type and time point are not known.

The V call is TRBV4-1, the J call TRBJ1-2; no firm D call. This CDR3 contains 17 residues. The V end was cut by 0 bases, the J end by 5 bases, with 19 bases between. CDR1 and CDR2 from the germline V gene are MGHRA and YSYEKL. DNA for the CDR3: TGCGCCAGCAGCCAAGAATCGTTGGATCTTGGTATATATGGCTACACCTTC. Amino acids: CASSQESLDLGIYGYTF.

The rearrangement joins TRBV20-1 to TRBJ2-7, with D possibly TRBD1 on 6 matching bases. Deletions cut 6 bases from V and 3 bases from J, with 9 bases between. This CDR3 has 11 residues. The germline V gene has CDR1 DFQATT and CDR2 SNEGSKA (reference sequence). The CDR3, as DNA: TGCAGTGCGACACAGGGCTACGAGCAGTACTTC. Translating it yields CSATQGYEQYF.

The rearrangement joins TRBV19 to TRBJ1-1; D may be TRBD1 (6 bases). Germline assignment: CDR1 LNHDA and CDR2 SQIVND (reference sequence). The ends were cut back, 7 bases at V and 8 bases at J, with 14 bases in the middle. The CDR3 has 12 residues. Here the CDR3 reads CASTPEGGEAFF. For the CDR3, the DNA is TGTGCCAGTACCCCAGAGGGGGGAGAAGCTTTCTTT.

The chain couples TRBV10-1 to TRBJ1-1, with D tentatively TRBD1 (5 bases). Germline lookup yields CDR1 WNHNN and CDR2 SYGVQD (reference sequence). The CDR3 length is 12 residues. Trimming pared 6 bases from V and 1 base from J, leaving 6 bases between. The CDR3 sequence is CASRGRNTEAFF. In DNA, the CDR3 is TGCGCCAGCAGGGGGCGGAACACTGAAGCTTTCTTT.

This clonotype has only a few counts. This rearrangement joins TRBV4-3 to TRBJ2-7; 9 bases agree with TRBD2. CDR1 is LGHNA and CDR2 is YSLEER in the germline V gene. The V gene end was trimmed by 4 bases and the J gene end by 3 bases; junction bases not matched to a gene: 7. This CDR3 region has 15 residues. In DNA, the CDR3 is TGCGCCAGCAGCCGGGTTTTAGCGGGGGTCTACGAGCAGTACTTC. As protein: CASSRVLAGVYEQYF.

This chain links TRBV4-1 with TRBJ2-2, with TRBD1 identical over 7 bases. The CDR3 has 15 amino acids. After removal of 1 base from V and 5 bases from J, the junction contained 4 bases not matched to a gene. CDR1 is MGHRA, CDR2 YSYEKL, per germline. CDR3 coding DNA: TGCGCCAGCAGCCAAGTGACAGGGACGACCGGGGAGCTGTTTTTT. Its translation is CASSQVTGTTGELFF.

This clonotype showed up many times. This chain connects TRBV6-4 to TRBJ2-6; no reliable D call. Germline V gene lookup returns CDR1 MRHNA and CDR2 SNTAGT. Trimming pared 5 bases from V and 0 bases from J, leaving 5 bases between. This CDR3 contains 14 residues. CDR3 in amino acids: CASSQNSGANVLTF. The DNA of the CDR3 is TGTGCCAGCAGTCAAAACTCTGGGGCCAACGTCCTGACTTTC.